The entry below gives a single T cell receptor beta chain sequence along with its context. TCRdb re-derived calls from the 5' RACE reads in MiXCR, one entry per CDR3 protein. The sample records about 890,000 distinct CDR3 sequences, around 12% being singletons. The sample belongs to a study of identical twins. The CDR3 has 13 residues. V gave up 10 bases and J gave up 7 bases; unmatched junction bases: 8. The sample was also reused in another study, on yellow fever vaccine responses in identical twins.

The sequenced sample consisted of PBMCs. The gene calls are TRBV12-3 or TRBV12-4 and TRBJ2-2; 8 bases fit TRBD1. The sequence came from a woman aged 18-35 years in good health. The CDR3 spells CATGQGANGELFF. The CDR3 bases are TGTGCCACTGGGCAGGGGGCGAACGGGGAGCTGTTTTTT.